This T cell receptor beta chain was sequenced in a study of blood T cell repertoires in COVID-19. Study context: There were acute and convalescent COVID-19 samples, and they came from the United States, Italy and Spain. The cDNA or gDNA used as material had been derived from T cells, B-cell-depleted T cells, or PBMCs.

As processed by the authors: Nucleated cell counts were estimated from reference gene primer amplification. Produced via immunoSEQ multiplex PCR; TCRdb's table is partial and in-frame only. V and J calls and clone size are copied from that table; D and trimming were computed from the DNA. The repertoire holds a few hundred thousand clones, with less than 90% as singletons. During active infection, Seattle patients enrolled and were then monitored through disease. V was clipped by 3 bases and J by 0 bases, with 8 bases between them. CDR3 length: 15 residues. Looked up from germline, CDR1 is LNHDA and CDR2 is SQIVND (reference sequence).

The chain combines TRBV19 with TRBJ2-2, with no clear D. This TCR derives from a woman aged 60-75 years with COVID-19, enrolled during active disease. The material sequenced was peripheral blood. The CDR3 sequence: CASSMYSSNTGELFF. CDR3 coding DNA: TGTGCCAGTAGTATGTACAGTTCGAACACCGGGGAGCTGTTTTTT. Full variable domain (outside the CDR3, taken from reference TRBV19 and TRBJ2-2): DGGITQSPKYLFRKEGQNVTLSCEQNLNHDAMYWYRQDPGQGLRLIYYSQIVNDFQKGDIAEGYSVSREKKESFPLTVTSAQKNPTAFYLCASSMYSSNTGELFFGEGSRLTVL.